This is a list of T cell receptor beta chains from one sample in a study of cytomegalovirus exposure and HLA in healthy donors. Profiled with immunoSEQ multiplex PCR; TCRdb holds only in-frame clones, not every one. The sample carries tens of thousands of clones, about three quarters recorded once. The sequencing sample was made of PBMCs. These receptors were collected from a female donor in good health and CMV-seronegative. Both conserved end residues are part of each CDR3. D genes are given only for firm matches. Not all rows give a size; the values are once, few, many and, for expanded clones, a class.

- - TRBJ2-3 TRBV5-8 TGTGCCAGCAGCTTGCTGAGACTCCGCCACACAGATACGCAGTATTTT CASSLLRLRHTDTQYF
once - TRBJ1-2 TRBV15 TGTGCCACCTCATGGGGGAGGGACTATGGCTACACCTTC CATSWGRDYGYTF
- TRBD2 TRBJ2-7 TRBV27 TGTGCCAGCAGTTCCGGGGGACTAGCGGGTTCCTACGAGCAGTACTTC CASSSGGLAGSYEQYF
- TRBD1 TRBJ1-5 TRBV2 TGTGCCAGCAGCACAGGGGGTTGGGGTGGCAATCAGCCCCAGCATTTT CASSTGGWGGNQPQHF
- TRBD1 TRBJ2-5 TRBV19 TGTGCCAGTAGCACCGGGACAGGGGGCCGGGAGACCCCGTACTTC CASSTGTGGRETPYF
- - TRBJ2-1 TRBV2 TGTGCCAACCCTATATTGGCGTCACAGAATGAGCAGTTCTTC CANPILASQNEQFF
once TRBD1 TRBJ2-5 TRBV5-1 TGCGCCAGCAGCGGGTCGACAGGGAGAGAGACCCAGTACTTC CASSGSTGRETQYF
- TRBD2 TRBJ2-3 TRBV7-6 TGTGCCAGCAGCTTAGCGGGAGGGCCCTCAGATACGCAGTATTTT CASSLAGGPSDTQYF
- - TRBJ1-4 TRBV7-2 TGTGCCAGCAGCTTAGATTCGGAGCCTAATGAAAAACTGTTTTTT CASSLDSEPNEKLFF
- - TRBJ2-2 TRBV7-2 TGTGCCAGCAGCTCGGACACCGGGGAGCTGTTTTTT CASSSDTGELFF
- - TRBJ2-3 TRBV7-2 TGTGCCAGCAGCTCTTCCAGGGCGGATACGCAGTATTTT CASSSSRADTQYF
- TRBD2 TRBJ2-1 TRBV11-2 TGTGCCAGCAGCCCCCTCCCGCGGGAGTCCAATGAGCAGTTCTTC CASSPLPRESNEQFF
few - TRBJ2-5 TRBV7-6 TGTGCCAGTTCCGAGGGGGTTTCGTACCAAGAGACCCAGTACTTC CASSEGVSYQETQYF
- - TRBJ2-3 TRBV9 TGTGCCAGCAGCGTAGTATTTAGCACAGATACGCAGTATTTT CASSVVFSTDTQYF
- - TRBJ2-6 TRBV19 TGTGCCAGTAGTCCCGGAGGTTCTTTCTTGGCCAACGTCCTGACTTTC CASSPGGSFLANVLTF
- - TRBJ2-6 TRBV5-1 TGCGCCAGCAGCTGGGGAGGTTTGAGGGGCTCTGGGGCCAACGTCCTGACTTTC CASSWGGLRGSGANVLTF
- TRBD1 TRBJ1-1 TRBV19 TGTGCCAGTAGTACCCTCCCGACAGGGTACACTGAAGCTTTCTTT CASSTLPTGYTEAFF
few TRBD2 TRBJ2-2 TRBV7-2 TGTGCCAGCAGCTTAGGACTAGCGGGGGTCGGGGAGCTGTTTTTT CASSLGLAGVGELFF